This T cell receptor (beta chain) comes out of a study of T cells in Graves' hyperthyroidism and ophthalmopathy. Study-wide results and caveats: Most thyroid clonotypes that were expanded above 0.001 also turned up in blood.

Patients were excluded for uncontrolled infection, other autoimmune disease, pregnancy or lactation. Thyroid ultrasound and orbital computed tomography, with clinical symptoms and serum thyroxine and TRAb, informed diagnoses. In this sample, this clonotype turned up many times. Its cognate antigen is unknown. Amplification yielded TCR beta CDR3 regions, with RNA transcripts as the source. The HTBI primer set was used in a first-round RT-PCR of the TCR CDR3. TCRdb redid the calling of the multiplex PCR reads with MiXCR, one entry per CDR3 protein. The profile covers hundreds of thousands of distinct CDR3 sequences, with around 15% appearing a single time and 9.5% to 13% taken by the ten largest. The sequenced material came from blood. The clonotype originates from a woman between 18 and 29 years old with Graves' hyperthyroidism.

CDR3 coding DNA: TGTGCCAGCAGCCAACCCTCGGGAGGGATAACGAAACTATCAAGGGAGACCCAGTACTTC. As protein: CASSQPSGGITKLSRETQYF. The chain carries TRBV3-1 and TRBJ2-5; 8 bases are a match to TRBD2. This CDR3 has 20 residues. J was trimmed by 5 bases and V by 2 bases; bases with no gene match: 22. Germline assignment: CDR1 LGHDT and CDR2 YNNKEL (reference sequence).